A single sample is the source of the 26 T cell receptor beta chains below, sequenced in a study of shared clonotypes between healthy human individuals. Assay used: immunoSEQ multiplex PCR; TCRdb lists only in-frame clones, some missing. The table includes about 1.1 million clones, about 72% detected once. Material for sequencing was memory CD4+ T cells from PBMCs. The subset: CD45RA-negative fraction. All receptors derive from a young man in good health. Some clones in this sample may be carry-over from other donors' samples.

The V gene is TRBV7-9, the J gene TRBJ2-5, with TRBD1 matching over 7 bases. CDR3 length: 14 amino acids. Germline CDR1 reads SEHNR; CDR2 reads FQNEAQ (reference sequence). Unmatched junction bases numbered 8, after V lost 5 bases and J lost 5 bases. The CDR3 DNA follows: TGTGCCAGCAGCAAACAGGGGTATGAGGAGACCCAGTACTTC. This gives the protein CASSKQGYEETQYF.

The chain links TRBV5-1 to TRBJ2-5; D remains unclear. Trimming stripped 1 base from V and 4 bases from J, with 14 bases between. The germline V gene has CDR1 SGHRS and CDR2 YFSETQ. The CDR3 loop spans 15 amino acids. The CDR3 DNA sequence: TGCGCCAGCAGCTTGCGGTTGCGGTCTAGAGAGACCCAGTACTTC. Its translation: CASSLRLRSRETQYF.

This clone was counted once. The rearrangement links TRBV7-8 to TRBJ2-7; D is ambiguous. V was pared by 1 base and J by 4 bases, with 11 bases between. The length of the CDR3 is 14 residues. In germline, CDR1 is SGHVS, CDR2 FQNEAQ. The CDR3 nucleotides are TGTGCCAGCAGCTTAGTGTGGCTAGAATACGAGCAGTACTTC. Translating it yields CASSLVWLEYEQYF.

As for this clone: A read error is possible here, since a much larger clone lies one base away. This chain links TRBV11-3 with TRBJ2-3; unclear D gene. The CDR3 covers 11 residues. The germline gives CDR1 SGHNT, CDR2 YENEEA. The V end lost 4 bases, the J end lost 6 bases, and 5 bases lay between the germline ends. The CDR3 reads CASSSGDTQYF. In nucleotides, the CDR3 is TGTGCCAGCAGCTCCGGGGATACGCAGTATTTT.

The V and J genes are TRBV28 and TRBJ1-4; D may be TRBD1 (6 bases). Germline V lookup: CDR1 MDHEN, CDR2 SYDVKM. The CDR3 runs 12 residues. With 5 bases removed from V and 8 bases from J, the gap between germline ends came to 9 bases. In nucleotides, the CDR3 is TGTGCCAGCAGTACAGGGTGGGAAAAACTGTTTTTT. Amino acids: CASSTGWEKLFF.

The rearrangement joins TRBV29-1 to TRBJ2-3; 9 positions match TRBD2. The CDR3 consists of 17 residues. Germline assignment: CDR1 SQVTM and CDR2 ANQGSEA. The V segment lost 3 bases and the J segment 2 bases; nucleotides outside the gene matches: 12. The CDR3 coding sequence is TGCAGCGTTGATCCGTCGGCTGGCGGGAGGGTCACAGATACGCAGTATTTT. It is translated as CSVDPSAGGRVTDTQYF.

The gene calls are TRBV28 and TRBJ2-1; D gene ambiguous. In germline, CDR1 is MDHEN, CDR2 SYDVKM. V lost 11 bases and J 3 bases, leaving 11 bases between the germline ends. This CDR3 is 12 amino acids long. The CDR3 DNA reads TGTGCCCTCGGTTCTGGCTACAATGAGCAGTTCTTC. This sequence encodes CALGSGYNEQFF.

To note about this clone: A much larger clone differs from this one at a single base, so this may be a read error. The chain links TRBV7-8 to TRBJ1-1; D not resolved. Per germline, CDR1 SGHVS and CDR2 FQNEAQ. The CDR3 runs to 12 residues. The V gene lost 3 bases and the J gene lost 1 base, with 3 bases spanning the gap. The CDR3 DNA sequence: TGTGCCAGCAGCTTTCAGAACACTGAAGCTTTCTTT. This gives the protein CASSFQNTEAFF. Full variable domain (remainder filled in from reference TRBV7-8 and TRBJ1-1): GAGVSQSPRYKVAKRGQDVALRCDPISGHVSLFWYQQALGQGPEFLTYFQNEAQLDKSGLPSDRFFAERPEGSVSTLKIQRTQQEDSAVYLCASSFQNTEAFFGQGTRLTVV.

This chain joins TRBV11-2 and TRBJ2-7; D call uncertain. The CDR3 extends over 17 amino acids. Trimming left V 0 bases short and J 5 bases short, with 20 bases between. The germline CDR1 and CDR2 sequences are SGHAT and FQNNGV. The CDR3 DNA reads TGTGCCAGCAGCTTAGATCGGGCAGTAGTTCGTGGGGACGAGCAGTACTTC. It codes for CASSLDRAVVRGDEQYF.

The chain employs TRBV5-8 and TRBJ2-5; 7 bases align to TRBD2. Germline V gives CDR1 SGHTS, CDR2 YDEGEE. The CDR3 length is 15 residues. Trimming cost V 4 bases and J 5 bases; bases outside gene matches: 11. The CDR3 nucleotides are TGTGCCAGCAGCCGCGGGACTATCGGCGCGGAGACCCAGTACTTC. This sequence encodes CASSRGTIGAETQYF.

The rearrangement links TRBV4-2 to TRBJ1-5, with unresolved D. Per the germline V gene, CDR1 is LGHNA and CDR2 is YNFKEQ. The CDR3 is made up of 13 amino acids. The ends were cut back, 1 base at V and 6 bases at J, with 7 bases in the middle. The CDR3 coding sequence is TGTGCCAGCAGCCAAGTAGCCGGTCAGCCCCAGCATTTT. Translated, it gives CASSQVAGQPQHF.

This clone has only a few counts. The chain carries TRBV5-1 and TRBJ2-1, with D maybe TRBD1 (5 bases). V was pared by 0 bases and J by 2 bases, with 9 bases between. This CDR3 has 15 residues. Germline lookup yields CDR1 SGHRS and CDR2 YFSETQ. The CDR3 DNA sequence: TGCGCCAGCAGCTTGGTTCCAGGGACCTACAATGAGCAGTTCTTC. Protein sequence: CASSLVPGTYNEQFF.

The rearrangement links TRBV27 to TRBJ2-1; TRBD2 matches at 8 bases. Unmatched junction bases numbered 10, after V lost 6 bases and J lost 9 bases. CDR1 MNHEY and CDR2 SMNVEV come from the germline V gene (reference sequence). The CDR3 consists of 14 residues. Here the CDR3 DNA reads TGTGCCAGCAGGCAACCCGGACTAGCAGGTGAGCAGTTCTTC. Protein: CASRQPGLAGEQFF.

This chain connects TRBV7-9 to TRBJ1-5; a possible D gene is TRBD1 (6 bases). The germline gives CDR1 SEHNR, CDR2 FQNEAQ (reference sequence). Trimming removed 3 bases from V and 0 bases from J, with 12 bases in between. The CDR3 length is 16 residues. The DNA of the CDR3 is TGTGCCAGCAGCTTTGGAGGGACAAATAGCAATCAGCCCCAGCATTTT. This gives the protein CASSFGGTNSNQPQHF.

This clone was found a few times. The rearrangement uses TRBV9 and TRBJ2-1, with 10 bases fitting TRBD2. This CDR3 has 15 amino acids. Trimming at V came to 3 bases and at J to 4 bases, leaving 4 bases not matched to a gene. From germline, CDR1 is SGDLS and CDR2 YYNGEE. In nucleotides, the CDR3 is TGTGCCAGCAGCGAGCGGGAGGGCGCGTACAATGAGCAGTTCTTC. It encodes CASSEREGAYNEQFF.

This clone was observed a single time. The V call is TRBV4-2, the J call TRBJ2-7; D is perhaps TRBD1 (6 bases). Deletions cut 6 bases from V and 3 bases from J, with 18 bases between. CDR1 LGHNA and CDR2 YNFKEQ come from the germline V gene. This CDR3 spans 15 amino acids. The CDR3 sequence is CASSRWGTTFYEQYF. In DNA form, the CDR3 reads TGTGCCAGCAGTCGGTGGGGGACAACCTTCTACGAGCAGTACTTC.

This chain links TRBV7-2 with TRBJ1-1; 11 bases line up with TRBD1. V trimming: 5 bases; J trimming: 5 bases; junction bases outside the gene matches: 7. The CDR3 has 15 residues. Germline values: CDR1 SGHTA, CDR2 FQGNSA. The CDR3 spells CASSPRTGGGTEAFF. Written as DNA, the CDR3 is TGTGCCAGCAGCCCTAGGACAGGGGGCGGGACTGAAGCTTTCTTT.

Only a few counts were recorded for this clone. The rearrangement uses TRBV29-1 and TRBJ2-5, with 9 nucleotides matching TRBD1. CDR1 is SQVTM and CDR2 is ANQGSEA in the germline V gene. The CDR3 runs 15 residues. The trim removed 4 bases at V and 2 bases at J, leaving 8 bases unmatched. This CDR3 is CSVAVHRGPQETQYF. CDR3 DNA: TGCAGCGTTGCCGTTCACAGGGGGCCGCAAGAGACCCAGTACTTC.

This chain joins TRBV6-1 and TRBJ1-1; 7 bases line up with TRBD1. Germline values: CDR1 MNHNS, CDR2 SASEGT. The CDR3 is made up of 13 amino acids. The V gene end was trimmed by 3 bases and the J gene end by 9 bases; junction bases not matched to a gene: 7. CDR3 sequence: CASSEVRGQQAFF. The CDR3 DNA follows: TGTGCCAGCAGTGAGGTCCGGGGACAGCAAGCTTTCTTT.

This clone was counted between two and nine times. V is TRBV30 and J is TRBJ1-1, with D possibly matching TRBD1 (6 bases). Germline V gives CDR1 GTSNPN, CDR2 SVGIG (reference sequence). The V and J ends lost 2 bases and 5 bases respectively, with 12 bases between them. This CDR3 has 13 residues. The CDR3 bases are TGTGCCTGGAGTAAGGGGGGAGGGACTGAAGCTTTCTTT. It encodes CAWSKGGGTEAFF.

This clone came up once. The V gene is TRBV5-1, the J gene TRBJ2-5; D uncertain. Trimming removed 4 bases from V and 5 bases from J, with 12 bases in between. The CDR3 has 13 residues. CDR1 and CDR2 from the germline V gene are SGHRS and YFSETQ. The CDR3 DNA reads TGCGCCAGCAGCCCGACCGAAGGGGAGACCCAGTACTTC. Protein product: CASSPTEGETQYF.

The V gene is TRBV10-2, the J gene TRBJ2-7, with D perhaps TRBD1 or TRBD2 (5 bases each). This CDR3 has 13 amino acids. Germline loops: CDR1 WSHSY, CDR2 SAAADI. V dropped 6 bases and J dropped 4 bases, with 13 bases sitting between them. DNA of the CDR3: TGCGCCAGCAGACCGGGACCGAATTACGAGCAGTACTTC. It yields the protein CASRPGPNYEQYF.

Concerning this clone: Other DNA sequences in the sample encode the same CDR3. This chain joins TRBV2 and TRBJ2-3; TRBD2 aligns across 11 bases. Germline V CDR1 and CDR2: SNHLY, FYNNEI. J gave up 2 bases and V 4 bases, and 2 bases lay outside the gene matches. CDR3 length equals 15 residues. This CDR3 reads CASSGLAGLTDTQYF. CDR3 nucleotide sequence: TGTGCCAGCAGTGGACTAGCGGGGCTCACAGATACGCAGTATTTT.

The rearrangement uses TRBV7-9 and TRBJ1-6; maybe TRBD1 (6 bases). Trimming left V 2 bases short and J 9 bases short, with 14 bases between. This CDR3 comprises 15 residues. Germline V lookup: CDR1 SEHNR, CDR2 FQNEAQ (reference sequence). CDR3 region: CASSLLAGEGSPLHF. The CDR3, as DNA: TGTGCCAGCAGCTTATTGGCAGGGGAAGGTTCACCCCTCCACTTT. Supplemented by reference TRBV7-9 and TRBJ1-6, the full variable domain reads DTGVSQNPRHKITKRGQNVTFRCDPISEHNRLYWYRQTLGQGPEFLTYFQNEAQLEKSRLLSDRFSAERPKGSFSTLEIQRTEQGDSAMYLCASSLLAGEGSPLHFGNGTRLTVT.

The rearrangement joins TRBV30 to TRBJ1-2; 7 bases agree with TRBD1. CDR3 size: 13 residues. CDR1 GTSNPN and CDR2 SVGIG come from the germline V gene (reference sequence). V was clipped by 3 bases and J by 5 bases; unmatched bases: 6. CDR3 coding DNA: TGTGCCTGGAGGACAGGGAGGAGGTATGGCTACACCTTC. This translates into CAWRTGRRYGYTF.

The chain has TRBV2 and TRBJ2-1, with 16 positions matching TRBD2. This CDR3 comprises 13 residues. V trimming: 10 bases; J trimming: 16 bases; junction bases outside the gene matches: 10. Germline CDR1 and CDR2: SNHLY and FYNNEI. CDR3 protein: CAIGTSGRAQAFF. Here the CDR3 DNA reads TGTGCCATCGGGACTAGCGGGAGGGCCCAAGCCTTCTTC.